Listed below are T cell receptor beta chains from one sample, sequenced in a study of OX40 agonist ivuxolimab in advanced cancers. This table comes from immunoSEQ multiplex PCR, and its TCRdb copy is limited to in-frame clones, with some not included. The sample includes about 31,000 clones, roughly nine tenths seen only once; the top ten take 38%. The sequencing used CD4+ or CD8+ T cells sorted from blood, collected in a trial of the OX40 agonist ivuxolimab. The receptors here all came from an adult with an advanced solid tumor such as melanoma, head and neck, liver or kidney cancer. CDR3s include the opening cysteine and the closing phenylalanine or tryptophan. D genes are given only for firm matches. Size tells how often a clone was seen (once, few, many) or the class of an expanded clone, and some rows leave it out.

J gene | D gene | V gene | clone size | CDR3 protein | CDR3 DNA
TRBJ1-2 | . | TRBV21-1 | few | CASSHRRSNYGYTF | TGTGCCAGCAGCCACAGGAGATCTAACTATGGCTACACCTTC
TRBJ2-1 | TRBD2 | TRBV14 | . | CASSQGLAGPTVTYNEQFF | TGTGCCAGCAGCCAAGGACTAGCGGGACCCACAGTGACCTACAATGAGCAGTTCTTC
TRBJ1-5 | TRBD1 | TRBV6-5 | . | CASSSTGFNQPQHF | TGTGCCAGCAGTTCGACAGGGTTCAATCAGCCCCAGCATTTT
TRBJ2-7 | TRBD1 | TRBV19 | . | CASSIFWRTGSDEQYF | TGTGCCAGTAGTATTTTTTGGAGGACAGGGTCGGACGAGCAGTACTTC
TRBJ1-5 | . | TRBV11-2 | few | CASSSDTLSNQPQHF | TGTGCCAGCAGCTCGGACACCCTTAGCAATCAGCCCCAGCATTTT
TRBJ2-7 | . | TRBV4-1 | . | CASSQGVQVGYEQYF | TGCGCCAGCAGCCAAGGGGTGCAGGTGGGCTACGAGCAGTACTTC
TRBJ2-5 | . | TRBV27 | . | CASSHGPIGFGTQYF | TGTGCCAGCAGCCACGGTCCCATTGGGTTTGGGACCCAGTACTTC
TRBJ2-3 | TRBD1 | TRBV14 | . | CASSSGTGFTDTQYF | TGTGCCAGCAGCTCCGGGACAGGGTTCACAGATACGCAGTATTTT
TRBJ2-7 | TRBD1 | TRBV27 | once | CASSTGGFREQYF | TGTGCCAGCAGTACAGGGGGCTTTCGGGAGCAGTACTTC
TRBJ2-3 | . | TRBV7-9 | few | CASIGDFGVTQYF | TGTGCCAGCATAGGGGACTTCGGAGTTACGCAGTATTTT
TRBJ2-7 | . | TRBV7-2 | . | CASSQDPLVPPEQYF | TGTGCCAGCAGCCAAGATCCACTAGTCCCTCCAGAACAGTACTTC
TRBJ2-4 | . | TRBV9 | . | CASSVGPGAENIQYF | TGTGCCAGCAGCGTAGGCCCAGGGGCCGAAAACATTCAGTACTTC
TRBJ1-2 | . | TRBV21-1 | . | CASSETVRGYTF | TGTGCCAGCAGCGAAACGGTCCGTGGCTACACCTTC
TRBJ2-7 | . | TRBV7-9 | . | CASSSLGLSEQYF | TGTGCCAGCAGCTCTCTTGGACTATCCGAGCAGTACTTC
TRBJ2-7 | . | TRBV27 | . | CASSQSSGHSYEQYF | TGTGCCAGCAGTCAATCCTCGGGACATTCCTACGAGCAGTACTTC
TRBJ1-1 | TRBD1 | TRBV5-1 | . | CASSFDLLGQFEAFF | TGCGCCAGCAGCTTCGACCTATTGGGACAGTTCGAAGCTTTCTTT
TRBJ1-1 | . | TRBV11-2 | . | CASSLVRTATEAFF | TGTGCCAGCAGCTTAGTGAGGACCGCCACTGAAGCTTTCTTT
TRBJ2-1 | . | TRBV11-2 | . | CASSPGTSYDEQFF | TGTGCCAGCAGCCCCGGGACCTCCTATGATGAGCAGTTCTTC
TRBJ2-2 | . | TRBV4-1 | . | CASRGAGELFF | TGCGCCAGCAGGGGAGCCGGGGAGCTGTTTTTT
TRBJ2-7 | . | TRBV28 | . | CASQFLQGSDEQYF | TGTGCCAGCCAGTTTTTACAGGGAAGCGACGAGCAGTACTTC
TRBJ2-7 | . | TRBV5-4 | once | CASSLAESGQYF | TGTGCCAGCAGCTTGGCTGAATCGGGGCAGTACTTC
TRBJ2-5 | . | TRBV7-6 | . | CASSLRPRTGRDEVTQYF | TGTGCCAGCAGCTTAAGGCCCCGGACAGGGAGGGATGAGGTGACCCAGTACTTC
TRBJ1-2 | . | TRBV9 | . | CASSPGADSSNYGYTF | TGTGCCAGCAGCCCAGGGGCGGACAGCTCTAACTATGGCTACACCTTC
TRBJ1-1 | . | TRBV30 | . | CAWTIIMNTEAFF | TGTGCCTGGACGATCATAATGAACACTGAAGCTTTCTTT
TRBJ1-2 | . | TRBV6-5 | . | CASSSWTVRDGYTF | TGTGCCAGCAGTTCGTGGACAGTTCGAGATGGCTACACCTTC
TRBJ1-1 | TRBD1 | TRBV19 | . | CASSIAGGTEAFF | TGTGCCAGTAGTATCGCAGGGGGCACTGAAGCTTTCTTT
TRBJ1-5 | . | TRBV15 | . | CATSSGNQPQHF | TGTGCCACCAGCAGTGGTAATCAGCCCCAGCATTTT
TRBJ2-1 | . | TRBV7-2 | . | CASSLQLVRATYTYNEQFF | TGTGCCAGCAGCTTACAGCTAGTTAGGGCTACGTATACCTACAATGAGCAGTTCTTC
TRBJ2-3 | . | TRBV5-1 | . | CASSLDGALTDTQYF | TGCGCCAGCAGCTTGGATGGGGCTCTCACAGATACGCAGTATTTT
TRBJ1-5 | . | TRBV2 | medium-sized | CASSDFRDSNQPQHF | TGTGCCAGCAGTGATTTCAGGGATAGCAATCAGCCCCAGCATTTT
TRBJ2-7 | TRBD1 | TRBV6-1 | . | CASSEEGGDYEQYF | TGTGCCAGCAGTGAGGAAGGGGGCGACTACGAGCAGTACTTC
TRBJ1-2 | . | TRBV19 | once | CASFWNNYGYTF | TGTGCCAGTTTCTGGAATAACTATGGCTACACCTTC
TRBJ2-7 | TRBD1 | TRBV28 | . | CASSLVDRVGHEQYF | TGTGCCAGCAGTTTAGTCGACAGGGTGGGGCACGAGCAGTACTTC
TRBJ2-5 | . | TRBV13 | . | CASTEGEETQYF | TGTGCCAGCACTGAGGGGGAAGAGACCCAGTACTTC
TRBJ2-7 | TRBD2 | TRBV11-2 | . | CASSLGGGSSYEQYF | TGTGCCAGCAGCTTAGGAGGCGGGAGCTCCTACGAGCAGTACTTC
TRBJ2-7 | . | TRBV11-2 | . | CASSLVGDTLNF | TGTGCCAGCAGCTTAGTTGGGGACACACTTAACTTC
TRBJ1-4 | . | TRBV7-9 | . | CASSLVGSQNEKLFF | TGTGCCAGCAGCTTAGTAGGGAGCCAAAATGAAAAACTGTTTTTT
TRBJ1-1 | TRBD1 | TRBV30 | . | CAWVRTGGTEAFF | TGTGCCTGGGTGAGGACAGGGGGTACTGAAGCTTTCTTT
TRBJ2-1 | TRBD2 | TRBV27 | . | CASSLSGREEFF | TGTGCCAGCAGTTTATCAGGGAGGGAGGAGTTCTTC
TRBJ2-7 | . | TRBV19 | . | CASAVNLDREQYF | TGTGCCAGTGCAGTTAACTTGGATCGCGAGCAGTACTTC
TRBJ1-2 | . | TRBV9 | . | CASSVGSSNYGYTF | TGTGCCAGCAGCGTAGGGTCCAGTAACTATGGCTACACCTTC
TRBJ2-7 | TRBD2 | TRBV6-5 | . | CASSPRSSGTAEQYF | TGTGCCAGCAGTCCTCGTTCTAGCGGGACTGCCGAGCAGTACTTC
TRBJ1-2 | . | TRBV6-5 | . | CASSYSDTNYGYTF | TGTGCCAGCAGTTACTCAGACACAAACTATGGCTACACCTTC
TRBJ1-5 | . | TRBV28 | once | CASSPWEINQPQHF | TGTGCCAGCAGTCCGTGGGAAATTAATCAGCCCCAGCATTTT
TRBJ2-3 | . | TRBV28 | . | CASSPPAFNTQYF | TGTGCCAGCAGCCCCCCAGCTTTCAATACGCAGTATTTT
TRBJ1-4 | . | TRBV4-3 | . | CASSPGPGPYNEKLFF | TGCGCCAGCAGCCCAGGCCCGGGGCCCTATAATGAAAAACTGTTTTTT
TRBJ1-3 | . | TRBV6-5 | . | CASRLGNTIYF | TGTGCCAGCAGATTGGGAAACACCATATATTTT
TRBJ1-1 | TRBD1 | TRBV28 | . | CASQQGATEAFF | TGTGCCAGCCAACAGGGGGCCACTGAAGCTTTCTTT
TRBJ2-7 | . | TRBV4-1 | . | CASSQEAGDYEQYF | TGCGCCAGCAGCCAAGAAGCAGGGGACTACGAGCAGTACTTC
TRBJ2-7 | . | TRBV29-1 | . | CSVGGVSNEQYF | TGCAGCGTTGGCGGGGTATCAAACGAGCAGTACTTC
TRBJ2-5 | . | TRBV7-9 | . | CASSPRAFGNENEETQYF | TGTGCCAGCAGCCCCCGGGCTTTTGGTAACGAGAACGAAGAGACCCAGTACTTC
TRBJ2-1 | TRBD2 | TRBV11-3 | few | CASSLAREVNEQFF | TGTGCCAGCAGCTTAGCGCGGGAGGTCAATGAGCAGTTCTTC
TRBJ2-7 | . | TRBV5-6 | . | CASSREGSEQYF | TGTGCCAGCAGCCGCGAAGGCTCCGAGCAGTACTTC
TRBJ1-2 | TRBD1 | TRBV7-9 | . | CASSSTGTGNGYTF | TGTGCCAGCAGCTCGACCGGGACAGGAAACGGCTACACCTTC
TRBJ2-3 | TRBD2 | TRBV6-5 | . | CASTTGGGTDTQYF | TGTGCCAGCACCACGGGGGGGGGCACAGATACGCAGTATTTT